Below are 20 T cell receptor beta chains sequenced from a single sample in a study of blood T cell repertoires in COVID-19. Only in-frame clones appear in the TCRdb table, and some are missing; sequencing was by immunoSEQ multiplex PCR. The sample yields tens of thousands of clones, around 82% seen once. Sequenced material: peripheral blood. The origin of the receptors is a man in his sixties with COVID-19, enrolled during active disease.

The V call is TRBV28, the J call TRBJ1-1; a possible D gene is TRBD1 (6 bases). CDR3 length: 16 residues. V lost 5 bases, J lost 5 bases, and 21 bases lay in between. CDR1 is MDHEN and CDR2 is SYDVKM in the germline V gene. This CDR3 reads CASSLKTGSGRTEAFF. The CDR3 region has the DNA TGTGCCAGCAGTCTGAAAACAGGGTCGGGAAGGACTGAAGCTTTCTTT. Combining the CDR3 with reference TRBV28 and TRBJ1-1 gives the whole variable domain DVKVTQSSRYLVKRTGEKVFLECVQDMDHENMFWYRQDPGLGLRLIYFSYDVKMKEKGDIPEGYSVSREKKERFSLILESASTNQTSMYLCASSLKTGSGRTEAFFGQGTRLTVV.

The V gene is TRBV6-5, the J gene TRBJ2-3; D is uncertain. The germline V and J ends were trimmed by 10 bases and 5 bases, with 10 bases remaining between them. The CDR3 is 11 residues long. Germline V lookup: CDR1 MNHEY, CDR2 SVGAGI. The CDR3 bases are TGTGCCACCACACCAAAAGATACGCAGTATTTT. As protein: CATTPKDTQYF.

The chain links TRBV29-1 to TRBJ2-3; TRBD2 might be the D (5 bases). Germline assignment: CDR1 SQVTM and CDR2 ANQGSEA. The CDR3 consists of 14 residues. V lost 1 base to trimming and J lost 6 bases, with 14 bases between them. For the CDR3, the DNA is TGCAGCGTTGAAGGGACCGAACGGGATGATACGCAGTATTTT. Protein sequence: CSVEGTERDDTQYF.

This clone has a handful of counts. The CDR3 here is CSAKTGAEQYF. CDR3 sequence (DNA): TGCAGTGCCAAGACAGGGGCAGAGCAGTACTTC. V and J are TRBV20-1 and TRBJ2-7; TRBD1 aligns across 8 bases. The germline V gene encodes CDR1 DFQATT and CDR2 SNEGSKA (reference sequence). With V trimmed by 6 bases and J by 7 bases, 5 bases remained unmatched. This CDR3 comprises 11 residues.

The chain joins TRBV18 to TRBJ1-1; D uncertain. CDR1 and CDR2 (germline): KGHSH, LQKENI. The CDR3 has 14 residues. V dropped 1 base and J dropped 7 bases, with 13 bases sitting between them. CDR3 loop: CASSPREEWVEAFF. CDR3 sequence (DNA): TGTGCCAGCTCACCACGTGAGGAGTGGGTTGAAGCTTTCTTT.

As regards this clone: Other DNA variants within this sample encode the same CDR3. The chain links TRBV6-5 to TRBJ2-1, with 12 nucleotides matching TRBD2. With 0 bases clipped from V and 3 bases from J, the junction kept 0 bases outside the gene matches. CDR3 length: 16 residues. Per the germline V gene, CDR1 is MNHEY and CDR2 is SVGAGI. CDR3 sequence reads: CASSYSGLAGYNEQFF. Written as DNA, the CDR3 is TGTGCCAGCAGTTACTCGGGACTAGCGGGCTACAATGAGCAGTTCTTC.

This sequence joins TRBV5-1 and TRBJ2-1, with TRBD1 identical over 10 bases. The CDR3 extends over 15 amino acids. The trim removed 3 bases at V and 3 bases at J, leaving 3 bases unmatched. Germline V CDR1 and CDR2: SGHRS, YFSETQ. For the CDR3, the DNA is TGCGCCAGCAGCTCGCGGACAGGGGGCTACAATGAGCAGTTCTTC. This sequence encodes CASSSRTGGYNEQFF.

This clone was recorded only once. This chain joins TRBV6-5 and TRBJ1-1; D remains unclear. Trimming stripped 0 bases from V and 4 bases from J, with 9 bases between. This CDR3 contains 14 residues. Germline values: CDR1 MNHEY, CDR2 SVGAGI. CDR3 nucleotide sequence: TGTGCCAGCAGTTACTCTGAGGGTCTCACTGAAGCTTTCTTT. The encoded protein is CASSYSEGLTEAFF.

The genes are TRBV6-5 and TRBJ1-1; D is undetermined. Deletions cut 8 bases from V and 3 bases from J, with 10 bases between. This CDR3 has 12 residues. CDR1 is MNHEY and CDR2 is SVGAGI in the germline V gene. CDR3 region: CASLTRDTEAFF. DNA of the CDR3: TGTGCCAGCCTTACCCGGGACACTGAAGCTTTCTTT.

The chain carries TRBV6-5 and TRBJ2-2, with D perhaps TRBD1 (6 bases). Trimming took 0 bases from V and 1 from J, leaving 6 bases between them. The CDR3 is made up of 15 amino acids. Germline V lookup: CDR1 MNHEY, CDR2 SVGAGI. For the CDR3, the DNA is TGTGCCAGCAGTTACTCGACAGGGAACACCGGGGAGCTGTTTTTT. It specifies CASSYSTGNTGELFF.

The V and J genes are TRBV5-1 and TRBJ2-1; 7 bases fit TRBD2. V dropped 3 bases and J dropped 0; count of bases not matched to a gene: 12. The length of the CDR3 is 18 residues. Germline CDR1 reads SGHRS; CDR2 reads YFSETQ. CDR3 loop: CASSSTSSGSHSYNEQFF. The CDR3 DNA reads as TGCGCCAGCAGCTCTACCTCTAGCGGTTCTCACTCCTACAATGAGCAGTTCTTC.

The V call is TRBV5-4, the J call TRBJ2-3; weak D call: TRBD2 (5 bases). Germline CDR1 SGHNT, CDR2 YYREEE (reference sequence). Between the trimmed V and J ends, which lost 10 bases and 1 base, there was a span of 16 bases. CDR3 length equals 14 residues. CDR3 in amino acids: CAFRGDFGTDTQYF. The CDR3 bases are TGTGCCTTCCGGGGTGATTTTGGCACAGATACGCAGTATTTT.

This clone was seen only a few times. This sample also contains other DNA sequences that code for the same CDR3. This rearrangement joins TRBV5-4 to TRBJ1-5; D gene ambiguous. The CDR3 contains 14 residues. The germline gives CDR1 SGHNT, CDR2 YYREEE (reference sequence). V was clipped by 0 bases and J by 1 base, with 5 bases between them. The CDR3 loop is CASSLAGSNQPQHF. The CDR3, as DNA: TGTGCCAGCAGCTTGGCGGGGAGCAATCAGCCCCAGCATTTT.

In this sample, this clone turned up once. This sequence joins TRBV5-5 and TRBJ2-5; 7 nucleotides agree with TRBD2. Germline lookup yields CDR1 SGHKS and CDR2 YYEKEE (reference sequence). The CDR3 is made up of 16 amino acids. J was trimmed by 2 bases and V by 4 bases; bases with no gene match: 11. The CDR3 nucleotides read TGTGCCAGCAGCGACCCAGCGGGGCATCGGCAAGAGACCCAGTACTTC. Translating it yields CASSDPAGHRQETQYF.

The rearrangement links TRBV2 to TRBJ2-3; D may be TRBD2 (5 bases). V lost 10 bases and J lost 4, with 18 bases in between. The germline CDR1 and CDR2 sequences are SNHLY and FYNNEI. CDR3 length: 14 amino acids. The CDR3 region has the DNA TGTGCCAACGGCCCATCCCCCGGGGCAGATACGCAGTATTTT. Translated: CANGPSPGADTQYF.

J is TRBJ1-2 and V is TRBV30; D remains unclear. The V end lost 0 bases, the J end lost 4 bases, and 6 bases lay between the germline ends. The CDR3 runs to 12 residues. The germline gives CDR1 GTSNPN, CDR2 SVGIG (reference sequence). The CDR3 coding sequence is TGTGCCTGGAGTGTCACCGGCTATGGCTACACCTTC. Translating it yields CAWSVTGYGYTF.

The rearrangement joins TRBV30 to TRBJ2-2, with D uncertain. Per the germline V gene, CDR1 is GTSNPN and CDR2 is SVGIG (reference sequence). This CDR3 comprises 11 residues. Deletions cut 4 bases from V and 3 bases from J, with 3 bases between. CDR3 DNA: TGTGCCTGGACGGACACCGGGGAGCTGTTTTTT. Translation gives CAWTDTGELFF.

The rearrangement links TRBV3-1 (or the pseudogene TRBV3-2) to TRBJ1-6; 8 bases agree with TRBD1. The CDR3 covers 14 residues. CDR1 and CDR2 (germline): LGHDT, YNNKEL (reference sequence). V trimming: 3 bases; J trimming: 7 bases; junction bases outside the gene matches: 2. The CDR3 here is CASSQQGANSPLHF. CDR3 coding DNA: TGTGCCAGCAGCCAGCAGGGGGCAAATTCACCCCTCCACTTT.

V and J are TRBV19 and TRBJ1-4, with a weak D call TRBD1 (6 bases). V was cut by 7 bases and J by 3 bases, with 15 bases left in between. The CDR3 is 15 amino acids. Germline values: CDR1 LNHDA, CDR2 SQIVND (reference sequence). CDR3 coding DNA: TGTGCCAGTAACTCCAGGGGACCCGCTAATGAAAAACTGTTTTTT. Translating gives CASNSRGPANEKLFF.

The chain couples TRBV18 to TRBJ2-5; possible D gene TRBD2, 5 bases. V dropped 3 bases and J dropped 3 bases, with 8 bases sitting between them. The CDR3 sequence is 13 residues long. Germline lookup yields CDR1 KGHSH and CDR2 LQKENI. CDR3 loop: CASSPQAEETQYF. The CDR3 nucleotides read TGTGCCAGCTCACCTCAAGCGGAAGAGACCCAGTACTTC.